Sequencing of this T cell receptor beta chain was carried out in a study of cytomegalovirus exposure and HLA in healthy donors. General study points: The study listed approximately 170 cytomegalovirus-associated TCR beta chains. Most TCR sequences were rare, but some public TCRs occurred in many donors. Reported results showed that the classifier diagnosed cytomegalovirus status with high specificity and sensitivity.

Details on this clone: No antigen is known for it.

Assay: immunoSEQ multiplex PCR; the TCRdb copy retains only in-frame clones and omits some. The repertoire consists of more than 90,000 clones, with roughly nine tenths occurring once and the leading ten covering approximately 4.5%. The donors formed part of the roughly 110-subject validation cohort, distinct from the roughly 620-subject first cohort. V shed 1 base and J shed 2 bases, with 15 bases lying between them. CDR1 SGHRS and CDR2 YFSETQ come from the germline V gene. CDR3 size: 16 residues. The sequenced sample was PBMCs. This TCR was recovered from a man between 18 and 29 years old in good health and CMV-seropositive. The V gene is TRBV5-1, the J gene TRBJ1-2; tentative D call: TRBD1 (6 bases). This CDR3 is CASSLNGRGLNYGYTF. CDR3 bases: TGCGCCAGCAGCTTGAACGGCAGGGGCCTGAACTATGGCTACACCTTC.